These T cell receptor beta chains were read from a single sample in a study of T cells expressing NK-cell markers. TCRdb reprocessed the 5' RACE reads; each CDR3 protein has one entry and no DNA is given. The listing contains around 280,000 distinct CDR3 sequences. The sequenced sample consisted of blood T cells: a sorted CD56 or NKG2C T cell subset, CD4+ or CD8+ T cells, or bulk PBMC T cells (not recorded which). Source of these receptors: a man younger than 35 in good health. The CDR3 runs from the conserved cysteine through the conserved F or W.

TRBV6-1	TRBJ2-7	CASSERDNPYEQYF
TRBV7-2	TRBJ2-7	CASSLVSGYEQYF
TRBV5-1	TRBJ2-3	CASSLDRRGGTDTQYF
TRBV5-6	TRBJ2-3	CASSSTTSGRSDTQYF
TRBV15	TRBJ2-2	CATSSGLHSAGELFF
TRBV4-2	TRBJ2-5	CASSHYQPGLRQETQYF
TRBV7-7	TRBJ2-5	CASSLGAVQTQYF
TRBV12-3/TRBV12-4	TRBJ2-2	CASSLASVADTGELFF
TRBV29-1	TRBJ1-4	CSVGGQGREKLFF
TRBV5-1	TRBJ1-1	CASTLGGLNTEAFF
TRBV12-3/TRBV12-4	TRBJ2-3	CASSLAGLAGGGDTQYF
TRBV12-3/TRBV12-4	TRBJ1-5	CASSLSRGPYQPQHF
TRBV7-2	TRBJ2-5	CASSPSKETQYF
TRBV3-1	TRBJ1-1	CASSLQVGGEAFF
TRBV6-2/TRBV6-3	TRBJ2-3	CASSHGRDTQYF
TRBV10-3	TRBJ1-5	CATGGQGRGQPQHF
TRBV7-2	TRBJ2-1	CASSFRTSAYNEQFF
TRBV12-3/TRBV12-4	TRBJ2-1	CASSLGARGGEQFF
TRBV29-1	TRBJ1-5	CSTSSGTGNNQPQHF
TRBV6-5	TRBJ2-1	CASSLGGQQFF
TRBV5-1	TRBJ2-3	CASSFPRTAERSVTQYF
TRBV12-5	TRBJ2-7	CASGLRAEPSRGSYEQYF